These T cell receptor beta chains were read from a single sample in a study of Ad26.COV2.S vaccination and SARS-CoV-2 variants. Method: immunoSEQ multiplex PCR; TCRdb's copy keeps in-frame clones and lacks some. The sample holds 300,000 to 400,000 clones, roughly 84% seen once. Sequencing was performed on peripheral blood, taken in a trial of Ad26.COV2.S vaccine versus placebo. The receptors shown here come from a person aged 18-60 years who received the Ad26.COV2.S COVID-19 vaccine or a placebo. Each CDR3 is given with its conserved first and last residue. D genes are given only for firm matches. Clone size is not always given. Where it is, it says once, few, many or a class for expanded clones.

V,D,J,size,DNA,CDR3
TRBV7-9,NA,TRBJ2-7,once,TGTGCCAGCAGCCCGCTGATGGAAACCTACGAGCAGTACTTC,CASSPLMETYEQYF
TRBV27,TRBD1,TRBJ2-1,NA,TGTGCCAGCAGTCCCAAAGGTGGACAGGGGGCCAGCGGAAACTCCTACAATGAGCAGTTCTTC,CASSPKGGQGASGNSYNEQFF
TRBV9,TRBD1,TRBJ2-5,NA,TGTGCCAGCAGCGCCCCCTTTCGACAGGGCCAAGAGACCCAGTACTTC,CASSAPFRQGQETQYF
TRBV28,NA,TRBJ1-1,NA,TGTGCCAGCAGTTTTTTCCAGGGGAACACTGAAGCTTTCTTT,CASSFFQGNTEAFF
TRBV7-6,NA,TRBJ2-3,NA,TGTGCCAGCAAGCCGGTTGTCGATACGCAGTATTTT,CASKPVVDTQYF
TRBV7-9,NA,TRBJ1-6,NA,TGTGCCAGCAGCTTTGTACAGGGAAGTTCACCCCTCCACTTT,CASSFVQGSSPLHF
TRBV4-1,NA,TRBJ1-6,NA,TGCGCCAGCAGCCACCAGGGAGTCTATAATTCACCCCTCCACTTT,CASSHQGVYNSPLHF
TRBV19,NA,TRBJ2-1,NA,TGTGCCAGTAGTATTTTTCGAGATGGTGAGCAGTTCTTC,CASSIFRDGEQFF
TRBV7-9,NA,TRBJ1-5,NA,TGTGCCAGCAGCTCATCGTCGGGAGGTAGCAATCAGCCCCAGCATTTT,CASSSSSGGSNQPQHF
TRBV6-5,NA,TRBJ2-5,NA,TGTGCCAGCAGCGCGTGGGTACAAGAGACCCAGTACTTC,CASSAWVQETQYF